These T cell receptor beta chains were read from a single sample in a study of identical twins. TCRdb reanalysed the 5' RACE reads using MiXCR and keeps one entry per CDR3 protein. Of around 500,000 distinct CDR3 sequences listed, 13% to 15% were seen once; the top ten hold about 0.54%. This same sample was also part of a study on yellow fever vaccine responses in identical twins.

Input material: CD4+ T cells sorted from blood. These TCRs come from a woman between 18 and 29 years old in good health. Both conserved end residues are part of each CDR3. Each record gives: CDR3 length, D gene, clone size, J gene, V gene, CDR3 protein, CDR3 DNA. A D gene is named only where the DNA matches it firmly. Only part of the rows carry a size: once, few, many, or a class if the clone is expanded.

len: 15
d_gene: TRBD2
abundance: .
j_gene: TRBJ2-1
v_gene: TRBV7-2
CDR3aa: CASSRKGLADNEQFF
CDR3nt: TGTGCCAGCAGCCGAAAGGGACTAGCGGACAATGAGCAGTTCTTC

len: 19
d_gene: TRBD1
abundance: few
j_gene: TRBJ2-1
v_gene: TRBV6-1
CDR3aa: CASGGAGGPLRDSYNEQFF
CDR3nt: TGTGCCAGCGGTGGTGCAGGGGGACCTTTGAGAGACTCCTACAATGAGCAGTTCTTC

len: 15
d_gene: .
abundance: .
j_gene: TRBJ2-4
v_gene: TRBV4-1
CDR3aa: CASSQGQLAKNIQYF
CDR3nt: TGCGCCAGCAGCCAAGGACAGCTAGCCAAAAACATTCAGTACTTC

len: 16
d_gene: .
abundance: few
j_gene: TRBJ2-7
v_gene: TRBV18
CDR3aa: CASSPYSDSALYEQYF
CDR3nt: TGTGCCAGCTCACCCTATTCGGACAGCGCCCTCTACGAGCAGTACTTC

len: 15
d_gene: .
abundance: .
j_gene: TRBJ2-4
v_gene: TRBV28
CDR3aa: CASSSQDIAKNIQYF
CDR3nt: TGTGCCAGCAGTTCACAGGACATTGCCAAAAACATTCAGTACTTC

len: 12
d_gene: .
abundance: .
j_gene: TRBJ1-1
v_gene: TRBV29-1
CDR3aa: CSGEGHRIGAFF
CDR3nt: TGCAGCGGCGAGGGGCACCGTATTGGAGCTTTCTTT

len: 12
d_gene: .
abundance: many
j_gene: TRBJ2-5
v_gene: TRBV28
CDR3aa: CASSLERETQYF
CDR3nt: TGTGCCAGCAGTTTGGAAAGAGAGACCCAGTACTTC

len: 15
d_gene: .
abundance: few
j_gene: TRBJ2-3
v_gene: TRBV20-1
CDR3aa: CSARNSERGTDTQYF
CDR3nt: TGCAGTGCTAGAAACTCGGAGAGGGGCACAGATACGCAGTATTTT

len: 14
d_gene: .
abundance: .
j_gene: TRBJ1-1
v_gene: TRBV3-1
CDR3aa: CASSQGGRNTEAFF
CDR3nt: TGTGCCAGCAGCCAGGGTGGGAGGAACACTGAAGCTTTCTTT

len: 17
d_gene: TRBD2
abundance: few
j_gene: TRBJ2-3
v_gene: TRBV28
CDR3aa: CASSPPSGLAGADTQYF
CDR3nt: TGTGCCAGCAGTCCTCCCTCTGGGCTAGCGGGAGCAGATACGCAGTATTTT

len: 16
d_gene: TRBD1
abundance: few
j_gene: TRBJ2-2
v_gene: TRBV7-2
CDR3aa: CASSFHRTGRAGELFF
CDR3nt: TGTGCCAGCAGCTTCCACAGGACAGGGCGGGCCGGGGAGCTGTTTTTT

len: 13
d_gene: .
abundance: few
j_gene: TRBJ2-7
v_gene: TRBV12-3/TRBV12-4
CDR3aa: CASSPGGGDEQYF
CDR3nt: TGTGCCAGCAGTCCGGGGGGCGGGGACGAGCAGTACTTC

len: 11
d_gene: .
abundance: .
j_gene: TRBJ1-2
v_gene: TRBV6-2/TRBV6-3
CDR3aa: CASGVNYGYTF
CDR3nt: TGTGCCAGCGGGGTTAACTATGGCTACACCTTC

len: 15
d_gene: .
abundance: .
j_gene: TRBJ2-2
v_gene: TRBV12-3/TRBV12-4
CDR3aa: CASKPWRRDTGELFF
CDR3nt: TGTGCCAGCAAACCCTGGCGGCGAGACACCGGGGAGCTGTTTTTT

len: 18
d_gene: .
abundance: few
j_gene: TRBJ2-3
v_gene: TRBV11-2
CDR3aa: CASSLVVSRGASTDTQYF
CDR3nt: TGTGCCAGCAGCTTAGTCGTTTCACGCGGAGCTTCCACAGATACGCAGTATTTT

len: 16
d_gene: TRBD1
abundance: .
j_gene: TRBJ1-5
v_gene: TRBV24-1
CDR3aa: CATSDPGQGTDQPQHF
CDR3nt: TGTGCCACCAGTGATCCGGGACAGGGAACCGATCAGCCCCAGCATTTT

len: 15
d_gene: TRBD2
abundance: .
j_gene: TRBJ2-1
v_gene: TRBV29-1
CDR3aa: CSVHNSGLAGGEQFF
CDR3nt: TGCAGCGTTCACAATTCGGGACTAGCGGGAGGTGAGCAGTTCTTC

len: 15
d_gene: .
abundance: .
j_gene: TRBJ2-3
v_gene: TRBV12-3/TRBV12-4
CDR3aa: CASSNIGGSGDTQYF
CDR3nt: TGTGCCAGCAGTAACATAGGGGGAAGTGGAGATACGCAGTATTTT

len: 14
d_gene: TRBD1
abundance: .
j_gene: TRBJ1-5
v_gene: TRBV7-2
CDR3aa: CASSATGGSQPQHF
CDR3nt: TGTGCCAGCAGCGCAACAGGGGGCAGTCAGCCCCAGCATTTT

len: 17
d_gene: TRBD2
abundance: few
j_gene: TRBJ2-1
v_gene: TRBV6-1
CDR3aa: CASRAGRLAGGSTEQFF
CDR3nt: TGTGCCAGCAGGGCCGGGAGGCTAGCGGGAGGGTCTACTGAGCAGTTCTTC

len: 14
d_gene: TRBD1
abundance: .
j_gene: TRBJ2-5
v_gene: TRBV18
CDR3aa: CASSPDRVKETQYF
CDR3nt: TGTGCCAGCTCACCGGACAGGGTTAAGGAGACCCAGTACTTC

len: 16
d_gene: TRBD1
abundance: many
j_gene: TRBJ2-3
v_gene: TRBV3-1
CDR3aa: CASSLRTGGSTDTQYF
CDR3nt: TGTGCCAGCAGCCTTCGGACAGGGGGATCCACAGATACGCAGTATTTT

len: 16
d_gene: TRBD1
abundance: .
j_gene: TRBJ1-1
v_gene: TRBV25-1
CDR3aa: CASSGTGTGSPGEAFF
CDR3nt: TGTGCCAGCAGTGGGACCGGGACAGGGTCCCCCGGGGAAGCTTTCTTT

len: 12
d_gene: .
abundance: few
j_gene: TRBJ2-5
v_gene: TRBV7-9
CDR3aa: CASSSDSETQYF
CDR3nt: TGTGCCAGCAGCTCGGACTCAGAGACCCAGTACTTC

len: 15
d_gene: .
abundance: .
j_gene: TRBJ2-3
v_gene: TRBV25-1
CDR3aa: CATSSLGGLTDTQYF
CDR3nt: TGTGCAACTAGTTCATTGGGCGGCCTCACAGATACGCAGTATTTT

len: 15
d_gene: .
abundance: few
j_gene: TRBJ2-6
v_gene: TRBV7-2
CDR3aa: CASSLAVSGANVLTF
CDR3nt: TGTGCCAGCAGCTTAGCTGTTTCTGGGGCCAACGTCCTGACTTTC

len: 13
d_gene: .
abundance: .
j_gene: TRBJ1-2
v_gene: TRBV6-5
CDR3aa: CASSLRTAYGYTF
CDR3nt: TGTGCCAGCAGTCTACGGACAGCCTATGGCTACACCTTC

len: 15
d_gene: .
abundance: few
j_gene: TRBJ1-5
v_gene: TRBV7-2
CDR3aa: CASRPSTGWGQPQHF
CDR3nt: TGTGCCAGCAGACCCTCGACGGGGTGGGGTCAGCCCCAGCATTTT

len: 14
d_gene: TRBD1
abundance: few
j_gene: TRBJ1-5
v_gene: TRBV9
CDR3aa: CASSELDRGQPQHF
CDR3nt: TGTGCCAGCAGCGAACTGGACAGGGGTCAGCCCCAGCATTTT

len: 15
d_gene: .
abundance: .
j_gene: TRBJ2-5
v_gene: TRBV6-2/TRBV6-3
CDR3aa: CASRTRQNSQETQYF
CDR3nt: TGTGCCAGCAGGACTAGACAGAACTCACAAGAGACCCAGTACTTC

len: 14
d_gene: TRBD2
abundance: many
j_gene: TRBJ2-1
v_gene: TRBV12-3/TRBV12-4
CDR3aa: CASSGTRANNEQFF
CDR3nt: TGTGCCAGCAGCGGGACTAGGGCAAACAATGAGCAGTTCTTC

len: 18
d_gene: .
abundance: few
j_gene: TRBJ2-1
v_gene: TRBV6-2/TRBV6-3
CDR3aa: CASSLLTGLGGGDNEQFF
CDR3nt: TGTGCCAGCAGCCTCCTAACCGGGCTGGGTGGAGGAGACAATGAGCAGTTCTTC

len: 17
d_gene: .
abundance: .
j_gene: TRBJ2-3
v_gene: TRBV20-1
CDR3aa: CSARDLEGGRTYDTQYF
CDR3nt: TGCAGTGCTAGAGACCTGGAGGGGGGCCGGACGTACGATACGCAGTATTTT

len: 15
d_gene: TRBD2
abundance: .
j_gene: TRBJ2-1
v_gene: TRBV6-1
CDR3aa: CASRPTSGSYNEQFF
CDR3nt: TGTGCCAGCAGGCCTACTAGCGGATCCTACAATGAGCAGTTCTTC

len: 11
d_gene: TRBD1
abundance: few
j_gene: TRBJ2-7
v_gene: TRBV7-9
CDR3aa: CASSLSGQLYF
CDR3nt: TGTGCCAGCAGCCTATCGGGACAGCTGTACTTC

len: 14
d_gene: .
abundance: many
j_gene: TRBJ2-2
v_gene: TRBV6-2/TRBV6-3
CDR3aa: CASSRGGNTGELFF
CDR3nt: TGTGCCAGCTCAAGAGGAGGGAACACCGGGGAGCTGTTTTTT

len: 14
d_gene: .
abundance: .
j_gene: TRBJ1-2
v_gene: TRBV9
CDR3aa: CASSSTDSSYGYTF
CDR3nt: TGTGCCAGCAGCTCCACTGATAGCTCCTATGGCTACACCTTC

len: 14
d_gene: .
abundance: few
j_gene: TRBJ2-7
v_gene: TRBV5-6
CDR3aa: CASSLVMATYEQYF
CDR3nt: TGTGCCAGCAGCTTGGTTATGGCGACCTACGAGCAGTACTTC

len: 15
d_gene: .
abundance: .
j_gene: TRBJ2-5
v_gene: TRBV7-7
CDR3aa: CASSSQGSTGETQYF
CDR3nt: TGTGCTAGCAGCTCACAAGGGAGCACCGGGGAGACCCAGTACTTC

len: 13
d_gene: TRBD2
abundance: few
j_gene: TRBJ2-1
v_gene: TRBV20-1
CDR3aa: CSARLGEGLAKFF
CDR3nt: TGCAGTGCTAGATTGGGTGAGGGACTAGCAAAGTTCTTC

len: 15
d_gene: TRBD2
abundance: .
j_gene: TRBJ2-1
v_gene: TRBV7-9
CDR3aa: CASSLGLAETNEQFF
CDR3nt: TGTGCCAGCAGCTTAGGGCTAGCGGAGACCAATGAGCAGTTCTTC

len: 14
d_gene: .
abundance: few
j_gene: TRBJ2-7
v_gene: TRBV9
CDR3aa: CASSVKTETYEQYF
CDR3nt: TGTGCCAGCAGCGTTAAGACAGAGACCTACGAGCAGTACTTC

len: 13
d_gene: .
abundance: few
j_gene: TRBJ2-1
v_gene: TRBV7-2
CDR3aa: CASSQSMDNEQFF
CDR3nt: TGTGCCAGCAGCCAGTCCATGGACAATGAGCAGTTCTTC

len: 13
d_gene: .
abundance: .
j_gene: TRBJ2-7
v_gene: TRBV5-4
CDR3aa: CASSLLGISEQYF
CDR3nt: TGTGCCAGCAGCTTGCTTGGGATCAGCGAGCAGTACTTC

len: 16
d_gene: TRBD2
abundance: many
j_gene: TRBJ2-3
v_gene: TRBV5-1
CDR3aa: CASSLVTGRATDTQYF
CDR3nt: TGCGCCAGCAGCTTGGTTACCGGGAGGGCCACAGATACGCAGTATTTT

len: 17
d_gene: TRBD2
abundance: few
j_gene: TRBJ2-7
v_gene: TRBV11-2
CDR3aa: CASSYRTSGVSAYEQYF
CDR3nt: TGTGCCAGCAGCTACCGGACTAGCGGGGTTTCGGCCTACGAGCAGTACTTC

len: 12
d_gene: .
abundance: few
j_gene: TRBJ2-7
v_gene: TRBV20-1
CDR3aa: CSASRGVHEQYF
CDR3nt: TGCAGTGCCTCTAGGGGGGTACACGAGCAGTACTTC